The 27 T cell receptor beta chains given below trace back to one sample, sequenced in a study of PD-1 blockade in classical Hodgkin lymphoma. Each of the patients experienced relapse following autologous stem cell transplantation, and their brentuximab vedotin exposure differed. The assay was immunoSEQ multiplex PCR, and TCRdb's table has in-frame clones only and misses some. Of under 100,000 clones in the sample, roughly 91% were seen once. Sequencing used peripheral blood mononuclear cells (PBMCs), obtained before the second cycle of nivolumab. The receptors come from a human donor with classical Hodgkin lymphoma.

The chain recombines TRBV29-1 with TRBJ2-2, with 9 nucleotides matching TRBD1. Germline CDR1 and CDR2: SQVTM and ANQGSEA. The trim removed 3 bases at V and 4 bases at J, leaving 6 bases unmatched. This CDR3 contains 15 residues. The CDR3 DNA reads as TGCAGCGTTGAGACAGGGGGTCGAGGCACCGGGGAGCTGTTTTTT. This codes for CSVETGGRGTGELFF.

This rearrangement joins TRBV10-2 to TRBJ2-5; TRBD2 matches 7 bases. Per the germline V gene, CDR1 is WSHSY and CDR2 is SAAADI. The CDR3 contains 15 residues. Trimming removed 6 bases from V and 3 bases from J; junction bases left unmatched: 10. The CDR3 DNA follows: TGCGCCAGCAGAAAGGAGGGACTACCGAAAGAGACCCAGTACTTC. It specifies CASRKEGLPKETQYF.

V and J are TRBV7-3 and TRBJ2-2; D is undetermined. Germline CDR1 is SGHTA and CDR2 is FQGTGA. With 1 base removed from V and 5 bases from J, the gap between germline ends came to 8 bases. The CDR3 sequence is 14 residues long. The CDR3 region has the DNA TGTGCCAGCAGCTTAATGGATCGGACCGGGGAGCTGTTTTTT. Protein product: CASSLMDRTGELFF. The full variable domain, its missing parts supplied by reference TRBV7-3 and TRBJ2-2, is GAGVSQTPSNKVTEKGKYVELRCDPISGHTALYWYRQSLGQGPEFLIYFQGTGAADDSGLPNDRFFAVRPEGSVSTLKIQRTERGDSAVYLCASSLMDRTGELFFGEGSRLTVL.

This clone was seen just once. The V call is TRBV2, the J call TRBJ1-5; tentative D call: TRBD1 (5 bases). Trimming took off 8 bases at V and 2 bases at J, with 10 bases between the two ends. The CDR3 has 13 residues. From germline, CDR1 is SNHLY and CDR2 FYNNEI. CDR3: CASLDTGNQPQHF. For the CDR3, the DNA is TGTGCCAGCCTGGACACGGGCAATCAGCCCCAGCATTTT.

This chain uses TRBV5-1 with TRBJ2-3; tentative D call: TRBD1 (6 bases). CDR1 and CDR2 (germline): SGHRS, YFSETQ. V was trimmed by 0 bases and J by 6 bases, leaving 17 bases between them. This CDR3 comprises 16 residues. CDR3 sequence: CASSLAPDRPSDTQYF. CDR3 nucleotides: TGCGCCAGCAGCTTGGCACCGGACAGACCCTCGGATACGCAGTATTTT.

The chain employs TRBV14 and TRBJ2-7, with a possible D match to TRBD1 (7 bases). Germline CDR1 SGHDN, CDR2 FVKESK. The V end lost 5 bases, the J end lost 4 bases, and 21 bases lay between the germline ends. There are 16 residues in the CDR3. The CDR3 sequence: CASSEQGSRGRYEQYF. CDR3 nucleotides: TGTGCCAGCAGCGAACAGGGGTCCCGGGGGAGGTACGAGCAGTACTTC.

The chain recombines TRBV6-5 with TRBJ2-5; perhaps TRBD1 as D (6 bases). The CDR3 runs 13 residues. V lost 6 bases and J 0 bases, leaving 8 bases between the germline ends. CDR1 is MNHEY, CDR2 SVGAGI, per germline. The CDR3 spells CASRGQNQETQYF. The CDR3 nucleotides are TGTGCCAGCAGAGGACAGAACCAAGAGACCCAGTACTTC.

The CDR3 DNA reads TGTGCCAGCAGCCTACTACGGGGACAGGGGTCCTACGAGCAGTACTTC. This gives the protein CASSLLRGQGSYEQYF. This rearrangement joins TRBV7-9 to TRBJ2-7; 10 bases agree with TRBD1. The CDR3 has 16 amino acids. CDR1 is SEHNR and CDR2 is FQNEAQ in the germline V gene (reference sequence). Trimming removed 5 bases from V and 1 base from J; junction bases left unmatched: 8. The entire variable domain, with the rest obtained from reference TRBV7-9 and TRBJ2-7, is as follows: DTGVSQNPRHKITKRGQNVTFRCDPISEHNRLYWYRQTLGQGPEFLTYFQNEAQLEKSRLLSDRFSAERPKGSFSTLEIQRTEQGDSAMYLCASSLLRGQGSYEQYFGPGTRLTVT.

The chain links TRBV28 to TRBJ2-7; D is perhaps TRBD2 (5 bases). CDR1 is MDHEN, CDR2 SYDVKM, per germline. Trimming shortened V by 2 bases and J by 6 bases, and 5 bases separated the two germline ends. CDR3 length: 11 residues. The DNA for the CDR3 is TGTGCCAGCAGTTTAGGACTCGAGCAGTACTTC. Protein product: CASSLGLEQYF.

The V gene is TRBV10-3, the J gene TRBJ2-3; a weak D match, TRBD2 (5 bases). Trimming took off 6 bases at V and 6 bases at J, with 16 bases between the two ends. This CDR3 is built from 14 residues. CDR1 is ENHRY, CDR2 SYGVKD, per germline. The CDR3 nucleotides are TGTGCCATCAGCGCGGAAGCGGCACCGGATACGCAGTATTTT. Translated: CAISAEAAPDTQYF.

The rearrangement joins TRBV19 to TRBJ2-1; 11 bases line up with TRBD2. CDR1 LNHDA and CDR2 SQIVND come from the germline V gene (reference sequence). CDR3 size: 15 residues. Trimming removed 2 bases from V and 8 bases from J; junction bases left unmatched: 5. CDR3 sequence (DNA): TGTGCCAGTAGTATATATAGCGGGAGGGTCCATGAGCAGTTCTTC. It is translated as CASSIYSGRVHEQFF.

The chain has TRBV5-2 and TRBJ2-3; the DNA was not compared with TRBD2, the D call given in the table. TRBV5-2 is annotated as a pseudogene. The length of the CDR3 is 18 residues. CDR3 protein: CASSSRTSGRWGTDTQYF. CDR3 coding DNA: TGTGCCAGCAGTTCGAGGACTAGCGGGAGATGGGGCACAGATACGCAGTATTTT.

The CDR3 nucleotides read TGTGCCAGCAGCGTAGGTGGTAAGGACGAGCAGTACTTC. It codes for CASSVGGKDEQYF. V usage is TRBV9 and J usage is TRBJ2-7, with D uncertain. The germline gives CDR1 SGDLS, CDR2 YYNGEE. CDR3 size: 13 residues. The V end lost 0 bases, the J end lost 5 bases, and 9 bases lay between the germline ends.

The chain joins TRBV7-2 to TRBJ2-1, with D tentatively TRBD1 or TRBD2 (6 bases each). The CDR3 has 19 residues. CDR1 is SGHTA and CDR2 is FQGNSA in the germline V gene. V dropped 5 bases and J dropped 1 base, with 24 bases sitting between them. The CDR3 region is CASSPLSKGGGASYNEQFF. CDR3 bases: TGTGCCAGCAGCCCCTTGTCTAAGGGGGGAGGTGCTTCCTACAATGAGCAGTTCTTC. Full variable domain (outside the CDR3, taken from reference TRBV7-2 and TRBJ2-1): GAGVSQSPSNKVTEKGKDVELRCDPISGHTALYWYRQSLGQGLEFLIYFQGNSAPDKSGLPSDRFSAERTGGSVSTLTIQRTQQEDSAVYLCASSPLSKGGGASYNEQFFGPGTRLTVL.

This chain uses TRBV10-2 with TRBJ1-2, with D uncertain. Trimming took 0 bases from V and 4 from J, leaving 15 bases between them. The CDR3 covers 16 residues. Germline V gives CDR1 WSHSY, CDR2 SAAADI. Written as DNA, the CDR3 is TGCGCCAGCAGTGAGTCCTTTCGGTTCGGACCCTATGGCTACACCTTC. This codes for CASSESFRFGPYGYTF.

This clone was seen only once. The chain is built from TRBV14 and TRBJ2-7; TRBD2 might be the D (6 bases). V dropped 2 bases and J dropped 0 bases, with 20 bases sitting between them. The CDR3 length is 18 residues. Germline CDR1 SGHDN, CDR2 FVKESK. CDR3 loop: CASSQSRGRTTHSYEQYF. CDR3 bases: TGTGCCAGCAGCCAATCAAGGGGACGGACTACGCACTCCTACGAGCAGTACTTC.

The chain joins TRBV6-1 to TRBJ1-1; 8 nucleotides line up with TRBD1. Germline trimming cut 6 bases from V and 6 bases from J; bases unmatched to any gene: 6. CDR1 is MNHNS, CDR2 SASEGT, per germline. This CDR3 contains 13 residues. The CDR3 sequence is CASRNRGVPEAFF. The CDR3 DNA follows: TGTGCCAGCAGAAACAGGGGGGTCCCTGAAGCTTTCTTT.

CDR3 in amino acids: CASSPDSYNEQFF. Here the CDR3 DNA reads TGTGCCAGCTCACCGGACAGCTACAATGAGCAGTTCTTC. The rearrangement uses TRBV11-3 and TRBJ2-1; the D gene is possibly TRBD1 (6 bases). V lost 8 bases, J lost 3 bases, and 11 bases lay in between. Germline assignment: CDR1 SGHNT and CDR2 YENEEA. This CDR3 has 13 residues.

The rearrangement uses TRBV28 and TRBJ2-3, with 9 nucleotides matching TRBD2. V lost 4 bases and J lost 2; bases outside the gene matches: 7. The germline V gene encodes CDR1 MDHEN and CDR2 SYDVKM. The length of the CDR3 is 16 residues. CDR3 sequence: CASSSPASGITDTQYF. The CDR3 DNA follows: TGTGCCAGCAGTTCCCCCGCTAGCGGGATCACAGATACGCAGTATTTT. The full variable domain, with the rest looked up from reference TRBV28 and TRBJ2-3, is DVKVTQSSRYLVKRTGEKVFLECVQDMDHENMFWYRQDPGLGLRLIYFSYDVKMKEKGDIPEGYSVSREKKERFSLILESASTNQTSMYLCASSSPASGITDTQYFGPGTRLTVL.

The V and J genes are TRBV13 and TRBJ2-7; unclear D gene. Deletions cut 5 bases from V and 6 bases from J, with 11 bases between. The CDR3 consists of 12 residues. Germline values: CDR1 PRHDT, CDR2 FYEKMQ (reference sequence). The chain's CDR3 is CASSTRPLEQYF. The DNA of the CDR3 is TGTGCCAGCAGCACACGACCCCTCGAGCAGTACTTC. The whole variable domain, remainder taken from reference TRBV13 and TRBJ2-7, is AAGVIQSPRHLIKEKRETATLKCYPIPRHDTVYWYQQGPGQDPQFLISFYEKMQSDKGSIPDRFSAQQFSDYHSELNMSSLELGDSALYFCASSTRPLEQYFGPGTRLTVT.

V usage is TRBV4-2 and J usage is TRBJ2-7, with 7 nucleotides matching TRBD2. This CDR3 has 14 amino acids. V shed 4 bases, J shed 2 bases, and the junction held 5 bases outside the gene matches. Germline CDR1 reads LGHNA; CDR2 reads YNFKEQ. CDR3 in amino acids: CASSLGLVTYEQYF. The CDR3 region has the DNA TGTGCCAGCAGCCTAGGACTAGTTACCTACGAGCAGTACTTC.

This clone has just one count. The rearrangement uses TRBV5-1 and TRBJ1-1; possibly TRBD1 for D (6 bases). The V gene lost 8 bases and the J gene lost 1 base, with 18 bases spanning the gap. Germline V gives CDR1 SGHRS, CDR2 YFSETQ. The CDR3 has 15 amino acids. The CDR3 loop is CASQAGGKGNTEAFF. CDR3 DNA sequence: TGCGCCAGTCAGGCGGGGGGCAAGGGGAACACTGAAGCTTTCTTT.

The V gene is TRBV10-3, the J gene TRBJ2-1; D may be TRBD1 or TRBD2 (5 bases each). The V end lost 3 bases, the J end lost 8 bases, and 11 bases lay between the germline ends. The CDR3 has 13 amino acids. Looked up from germline, CDR1 is ENHRY and CDR2 is SYGVKD. CDR3 sequence (DNA): TGTGCCATCAGTGACTCGGGGCCGGATGAGCAGTTCTTC. Translation gives CAISDSGPDEQFF.

The count of this clone is one. The CDR3 loop is CASSLALQGETDTQYF. In DNA, the CDR3 is TGTGCCAGCAGCTTGGCCCTGCAGGGCGAGACAGATACGCAGTATTTT. The chain joins TRBV5-6 to TRBJ2-3; perhaps TRBD1 as D (5 bases). Trimming shortened V by 0 bases and J by 3 bases, and 14 bases separated the two germline ends. This CDR3 spans 16 amino acids. Germline V lookup: CDR1 SGHDT, CDR2 YYEEEE.

The V call is TRBV7-9, the J call TRBJ2-7; 8 bases are a match to TRBD1. Germline lookup yields CDR1 SEHNR and CDR2 FQNEAQ (reference sequence). Trimming cost V 5 bases and J 7 bases; bases outside gene matches: 13. This CDR3 has 15 residues. The CDR3 spells CASSVSGTGDQEQYF. The CDR3 bases are TGTGCCAGCAGCGTCTCCGGGACAGGAGACCAGGAGCAGTACTTC.

The chain is built from TRBV5-4 and TRBJ1-1; D not certain. Germline CDR1 and CDR2: SGHNT and YYREEE (reference sequence). The CDR3 has 14 residues. The germline V and J ends were trimmed by 0 bases and 3 bases, with 9 bases remaining between them. CDR3 in amino acids: CASSLVSRDTEAFF. CDR3 bases: TGTGCCAGCAGCTTGGTATCGAGGGACACTGAAGCTTTCTTT.

The chain employs TRBV7-2 and TRBJ2-3, with D possibly being TRBD2 (6 bases). This CDR3 is built from 15 residues. CDR1 and CDR2 (germline): SGHTA, FQGNSA. Trimming cost V 4 bases and J 2 bases, with 13 bases left between them. CDR3 protein: CASSYSRTNTDTQYF. CDR3 nucleotide sequence: TGTGCCAGCAGCTACTCCAGGACTAACACAGATACGCAGTATTTT.